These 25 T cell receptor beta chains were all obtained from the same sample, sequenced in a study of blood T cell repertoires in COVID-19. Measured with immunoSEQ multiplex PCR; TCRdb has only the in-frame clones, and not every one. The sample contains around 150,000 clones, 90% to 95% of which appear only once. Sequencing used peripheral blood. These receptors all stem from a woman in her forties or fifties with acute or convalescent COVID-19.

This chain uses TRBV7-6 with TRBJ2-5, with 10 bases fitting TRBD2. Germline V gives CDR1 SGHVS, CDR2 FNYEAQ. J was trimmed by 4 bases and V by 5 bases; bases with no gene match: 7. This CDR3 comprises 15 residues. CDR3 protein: CASSALAGIIETQYF. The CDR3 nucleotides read TGTGCCAGCAGCGCACTAGCGGGGATAATAGAGACCCAGTACTTC.

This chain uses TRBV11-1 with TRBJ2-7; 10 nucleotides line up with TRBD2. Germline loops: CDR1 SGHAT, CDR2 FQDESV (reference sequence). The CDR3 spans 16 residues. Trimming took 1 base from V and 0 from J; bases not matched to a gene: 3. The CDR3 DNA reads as TGTGCCAGCAGCTTAGTGACTAGCGGGCTCTCCTACGAGCAGTACTTC. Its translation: CASSLVTSGLSYEQYF.

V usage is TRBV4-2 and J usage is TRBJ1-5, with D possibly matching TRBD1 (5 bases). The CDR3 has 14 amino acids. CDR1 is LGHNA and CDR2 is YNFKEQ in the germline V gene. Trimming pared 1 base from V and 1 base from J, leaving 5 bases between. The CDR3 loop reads CASSQGQSNQPQHF. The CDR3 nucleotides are TGTGCCAGCAGCCAAGGACAGAGCAATCAGCCCCAGCATTTT.

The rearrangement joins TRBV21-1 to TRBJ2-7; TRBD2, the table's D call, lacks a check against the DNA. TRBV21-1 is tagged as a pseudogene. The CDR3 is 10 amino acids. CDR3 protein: CASSPLEQYF. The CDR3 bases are TGTGCCAGCAGCCCTCTGGAGCAGTACTTC.

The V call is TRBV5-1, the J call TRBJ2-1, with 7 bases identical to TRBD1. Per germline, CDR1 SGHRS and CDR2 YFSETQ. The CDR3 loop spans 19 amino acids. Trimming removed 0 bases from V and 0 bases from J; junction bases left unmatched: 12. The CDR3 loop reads CASSLAGTAVRSSYNEQFF. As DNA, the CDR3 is TGCGCCAGCAGCTTGGCCGGGACAGCAGTAAGAAGCTCCTACAATGAGCAGTTCTTC.

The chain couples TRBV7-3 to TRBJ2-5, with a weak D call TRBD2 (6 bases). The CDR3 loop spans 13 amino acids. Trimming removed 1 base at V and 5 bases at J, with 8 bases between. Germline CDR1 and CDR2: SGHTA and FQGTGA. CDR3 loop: CASSLSGMETQYF. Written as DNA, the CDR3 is TGTGCCAGCAGCTTAAGCGGGATGGAGACCCAGTACTTC.

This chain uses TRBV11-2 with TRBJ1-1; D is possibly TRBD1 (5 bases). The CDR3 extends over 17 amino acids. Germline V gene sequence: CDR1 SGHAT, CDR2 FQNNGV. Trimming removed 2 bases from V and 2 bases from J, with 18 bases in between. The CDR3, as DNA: TGTGCCAGCAGCTTATCGGGCAGGGCCAGGGTCAACACTGAAGCTTTCTTT. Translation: CASSLSGRARVNTEAFF.

CDR3 in amino acids: CAWSVSRGRQPQHF. In DNA, the CDR3 is TGTGCCTGGAGTGTTTCAAGGGGGCGCCAGCCCCAGCATTTT. This chain uses TRBV30 with TRBJ1-5; 7 bases line up with TRBD1. With 0 bases clipped from V and 7 bases from J, the junction kept 6 bases outside the gene matches. The CDR3 loop spans 14 amino acids. Germline loops: CDR1 GTSNPN, CDR2 SVGIG (reference sequence).

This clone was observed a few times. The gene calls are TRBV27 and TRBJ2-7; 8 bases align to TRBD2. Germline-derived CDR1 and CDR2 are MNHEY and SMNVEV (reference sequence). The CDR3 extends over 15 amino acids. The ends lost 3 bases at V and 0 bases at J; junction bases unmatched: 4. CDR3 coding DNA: TGTGCCAGCAGTTTGGGACTAGACACCTCCTACGAGCAGTACTTC. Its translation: CASSLGLDTSYEQYF.

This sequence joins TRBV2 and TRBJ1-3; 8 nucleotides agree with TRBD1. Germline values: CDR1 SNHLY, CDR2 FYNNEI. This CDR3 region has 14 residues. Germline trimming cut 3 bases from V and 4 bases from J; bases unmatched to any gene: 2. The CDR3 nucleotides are TGTGCCAGCAGTGATCGGACAGGGGGAAACACCATATATTTT. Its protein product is CASSDRTGGNTIYF.

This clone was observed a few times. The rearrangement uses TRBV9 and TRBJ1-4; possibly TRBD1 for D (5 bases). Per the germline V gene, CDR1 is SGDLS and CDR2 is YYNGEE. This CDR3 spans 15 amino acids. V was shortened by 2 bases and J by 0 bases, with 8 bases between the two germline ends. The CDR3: CASSVQGATNEKLFF. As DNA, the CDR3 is TGTGCCAGCAGCGTCCAGGGTGCAACTAATGAAAAACTGTTTTTT. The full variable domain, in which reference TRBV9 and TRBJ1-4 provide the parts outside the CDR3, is DSGVTQTPKHLITATGQRVTLRCSPRSGDLSVYWYQQSLDQGLQFLIQYYNGEERAKGNILERFSAQQFPDLHSELNLSSLELGDSALYFCASSVQGATNEKLFFGSGTQLSVL.

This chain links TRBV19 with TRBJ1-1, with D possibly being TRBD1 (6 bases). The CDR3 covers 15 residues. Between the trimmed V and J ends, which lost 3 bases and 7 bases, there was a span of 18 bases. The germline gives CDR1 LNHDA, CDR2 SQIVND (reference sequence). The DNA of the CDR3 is TGTGCCAGTAGTATGTACGGGGGGCGGCAGGATGAAGCTTTCTTT. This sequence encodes CASSMYGGRQDEAFF.

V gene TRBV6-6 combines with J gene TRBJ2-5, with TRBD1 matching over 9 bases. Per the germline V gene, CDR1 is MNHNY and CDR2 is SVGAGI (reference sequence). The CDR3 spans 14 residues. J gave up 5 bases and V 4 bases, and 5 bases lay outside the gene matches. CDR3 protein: CASSLGQGGETQYF. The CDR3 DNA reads TGTGCCAGCAGTTTGGGACAGGGAGGGGAGACCCAGTACTTC.

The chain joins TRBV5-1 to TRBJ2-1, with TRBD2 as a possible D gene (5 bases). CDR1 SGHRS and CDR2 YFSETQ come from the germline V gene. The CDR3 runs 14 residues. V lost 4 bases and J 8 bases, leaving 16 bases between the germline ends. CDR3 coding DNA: TGCGCCAGCAGCGACGTTGACTATCGCGATGAGCAGTTCTTC. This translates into CASSDVDYRDEQFF. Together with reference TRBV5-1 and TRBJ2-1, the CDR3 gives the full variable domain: KAGVTQTPRYLIKTRGQQVTLSCSPISGHRSVSWYQQTPGQGLQFLFEYFSETQRNKGNFPGRFSGRQFSNSRSEMNVSTLELGDSALYLCASSDVDYRDEQFFGPGTRLTVL.

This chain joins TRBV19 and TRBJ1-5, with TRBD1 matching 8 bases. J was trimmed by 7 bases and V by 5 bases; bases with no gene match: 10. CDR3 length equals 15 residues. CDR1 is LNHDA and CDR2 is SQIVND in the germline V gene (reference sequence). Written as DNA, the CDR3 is TGTGCCAGTAGTGGACTAGACAGGGGACTCCAGCCCCAGCATTTT. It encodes CASSGLDRGLQPQHF.

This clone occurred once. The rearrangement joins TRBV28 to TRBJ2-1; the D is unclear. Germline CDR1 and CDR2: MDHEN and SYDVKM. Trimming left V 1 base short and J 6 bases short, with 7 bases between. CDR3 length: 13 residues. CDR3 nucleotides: TGTGCCAGCAGTTTATTCCTTTCCAATGAGCAGTTCTTC. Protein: CASSLFLSNEQFF.

The DNA of the CDR3 is TGTGCCAGCAGTGAAGTTGACAGTTTAAGGACTGAAGCTTTCTTT. It translates to CASSEVDSLRTEAFF. This rearrangement joins TRBV6-1 to TRBJ1-1; possibly TRBD1 for D (5 bases). The CDR3 covers 15 residues. The germline gives CDR1 MNHNS, CDR2 SASEGT. The V and J ends lost 1 base and 5 bases respectively, with 14 bases between them.

Written as DNA, the CDR3 is TGTGCCAGCAAGGGACTAGCGGGGGGCTATGAGTACAATGAGCAGTTCTTC. It is translated as CASKGLAGGYEYNEQFF. The V call is TRBV6-4, the J call TRBJ2-1; 15 bases are shared with TRBD2. Germline values: CDR1 MRHNA, CDR2 SNTAGT. The CDR3 has 17 amino acids. V trimming: 7 bases; J trimming: 4 bases; junction bases outside the gene matches: 8.

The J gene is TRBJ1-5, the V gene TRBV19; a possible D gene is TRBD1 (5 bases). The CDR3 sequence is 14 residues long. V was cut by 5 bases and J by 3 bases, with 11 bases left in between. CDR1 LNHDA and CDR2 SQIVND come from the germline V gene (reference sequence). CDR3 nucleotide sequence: TGTGCCAGTAGTGGGGGGGGAATCAATCAGCCCCAGCATTTT. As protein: CASSGGGINQPQHF.

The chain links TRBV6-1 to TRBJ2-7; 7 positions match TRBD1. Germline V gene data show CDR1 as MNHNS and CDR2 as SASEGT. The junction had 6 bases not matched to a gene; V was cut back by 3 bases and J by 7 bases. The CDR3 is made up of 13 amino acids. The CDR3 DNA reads TGTGCCAGCAGTGACACAGGGGCGGGTGAGCAGTACTTC. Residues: CASSDTGAGEQYF.

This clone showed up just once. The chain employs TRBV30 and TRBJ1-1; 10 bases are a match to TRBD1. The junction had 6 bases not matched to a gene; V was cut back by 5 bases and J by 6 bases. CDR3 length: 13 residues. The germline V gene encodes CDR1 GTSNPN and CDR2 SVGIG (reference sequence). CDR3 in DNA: TGTGCCTGGGGCGACAGGGGGCTCGCTGAAGCTTTCTTT. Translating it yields CAWGDRGLAEAFF.

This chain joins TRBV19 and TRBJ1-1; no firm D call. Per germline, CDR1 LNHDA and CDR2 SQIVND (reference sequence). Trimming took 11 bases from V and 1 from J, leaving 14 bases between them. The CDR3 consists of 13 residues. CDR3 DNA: TGTGCCTGCAACGGGATAGGGAACACTGAAGCTTTCTTT. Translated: CACNGIGNTEAFF.

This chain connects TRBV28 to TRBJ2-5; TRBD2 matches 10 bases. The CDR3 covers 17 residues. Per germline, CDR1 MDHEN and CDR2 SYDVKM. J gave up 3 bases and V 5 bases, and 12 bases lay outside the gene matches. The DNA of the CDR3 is TGTGCCAGCAGTCCCTCCCGACTAGCGGGTGGTGAAGAGACCCAGTACTTC. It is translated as CASSPSRLAGGEETQYF.

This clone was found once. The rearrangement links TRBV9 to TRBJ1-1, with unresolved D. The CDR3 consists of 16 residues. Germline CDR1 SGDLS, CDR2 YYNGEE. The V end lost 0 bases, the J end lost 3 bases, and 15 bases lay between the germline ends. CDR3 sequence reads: CASSVGLAVGDTEAFF. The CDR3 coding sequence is TGTGCCAGCAGCGTAGGGTTGGCAGTCGGGGACACTGAAGCTTTCTTT.

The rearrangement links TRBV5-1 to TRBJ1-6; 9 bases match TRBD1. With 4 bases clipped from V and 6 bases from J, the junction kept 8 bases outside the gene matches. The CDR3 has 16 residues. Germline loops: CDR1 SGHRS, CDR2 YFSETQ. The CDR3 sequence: CASSPSRQGGNSPLHF. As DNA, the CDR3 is TGCGCCAGCAGCCCCTCGAGACAGGGGGGTAATTCACCCCTCCACTTT.